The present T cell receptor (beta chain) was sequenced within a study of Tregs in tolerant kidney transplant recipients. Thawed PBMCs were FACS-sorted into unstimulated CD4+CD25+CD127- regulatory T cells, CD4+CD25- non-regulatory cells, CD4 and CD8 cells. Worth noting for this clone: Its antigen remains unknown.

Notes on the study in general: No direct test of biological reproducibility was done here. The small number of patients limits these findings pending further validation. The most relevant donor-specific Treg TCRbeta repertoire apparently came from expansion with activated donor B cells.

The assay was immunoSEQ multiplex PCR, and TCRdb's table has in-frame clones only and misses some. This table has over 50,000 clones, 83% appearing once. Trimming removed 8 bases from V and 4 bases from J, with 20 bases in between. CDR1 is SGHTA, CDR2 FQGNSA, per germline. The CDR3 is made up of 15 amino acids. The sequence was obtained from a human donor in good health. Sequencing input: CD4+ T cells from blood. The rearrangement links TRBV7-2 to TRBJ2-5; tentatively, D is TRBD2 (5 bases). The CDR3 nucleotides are TGTGCCAGCGCCCCCCGTGCGGAGGTCGGAGAGACCCAGTACTTC. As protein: CASAPRAEVGETQYF.